This TCR beta chain is from a study of blood T cell repertoires in COVID-19. This CDR3 spans 15 amino acids. The ends lost 7 bases at V and 7 bases at J; junction bases unmatched: 8. Looked up from germline, CDR1 is SGHTA and CDR2 is FQGNSA. Measured with immunoSEQ multiplex PCR; TCRdb has only the in-frame clones, and not every one. The table records 80,000 to 95,000 clones, roughly 90% of them present only once. Only a few counts were recorded for this clone. The rearrangement uses TRBV7-2 and TRBJ2-3, with 13 positions matching TRBD2. The receptor was isolated from a man in his 70s with acute or convalescent COVID-19. Sequenced sample: peripheral blood. CDR3 loop: CASTATSGGANTQYF. The DNA of the CDR3 is TGTGCCAGCACCGCTACTAGCGGGGGGGCAAATACGCAGTATTTT.